This is a list of T cell receptor beta chains from one sample in a study of shared clonotypes between healthy human individuals. TCRdb's copy holds only in-frame clones and misses some; the assay was immunoSEQ multiplex PCR. The table includes 500,000 to 700,000 clones, around 96% detected once. The sequencing input was naive CD8+ T cells sorted from blood. The receptors were sampled from a woman in her thirties in good health. The CDR3 runs from the conserved cysteine through the conserved F or W. A D gene is named only where the DNA matches it firmly. Expanded clones are given a class, and other clones once, few, many or no size at all.

>TRBJ1-4|once|NA|TRBV28
CASTHERKLFF
TGTGCCAGCACCCATGAGAGAAAACTGTTTTTT
>TRBJ2-1|NA|NA|TRBV7-9
CASSLAQGSYNEQFF
TGTGCCAGCAGCTTAGCCCAGGGGTCCTACAATGAGCAGTTCTTC
>TRBJ1-5|once|NA|TRBV6-1
CASSEFWALGNQPQHF
TGTGCCAGCAGTGAATTCTGGGCTTTGGGCAATCAGCCCCAGCATTTT
>TRBJ2-7|NA|TRBD2|TRBV5-5
CASSLGITSGYEQYF
TGTGCCAGCAGCTTGGGTATCACTAGCGGTTACGAGCAGTACTTC
>TRBJ2-7|NA|NA|TRBV6-6
CASSYLGLVEQYF
TGTGCCAGCAGTTACCTGGGCCTTGTCGAGCAGTACTTC
>TRBJ2-7|NA|NA|TRBV7-9
CASSLLAGYEQYF
TGTGCCAGCAGCTTACTCGCGGGATACGAGCAGTACTTC
>TRBJ2-7|NA|NA|TRBV6-1
CASSELNREYEQYF
TGTGCCAGCAGTGAATTAAACAGGGAGTACGAGCAGTACTTC
>TRBJ2-3|few|TRBD2|TRBV27
CASSPGTSGTDTQYF
TGTGCCAGCAGTCCCGGGACTAGCGGCACAGATACGCAGTATTTT
>TRBJ2-7|NA|TRBD2|TRBV6-1
CASSELLAASDEQYF
TGTGCCAGCAGTGAGTTACTAGCGGCGTCTGACGAGCAGTACTTC
>TRBJ2-7|NA|TRBD2|TRBV7-9
CASSLALSSGRAFSFEQYF
TGTGCCAGCAGCTTAGCGCTGTCTAGCGGGAGGGCCTTTTCGTTCGAGCAGTACTTC
>TRBJ2-5|NA|NA|TRBV9
CASSGTQQGETQYF
TGTGCCAGCAGCGGGACGCAACAGGGAGAGACCCAGTACTTC
>TRBJ1-1|NA|NA|TRBV11-2
CASSPRATNTEAFF
TGTGCCAGCAGCCCCCGGGCCACGAACACTGAAGCTTTCTTT
>TRBJ2-7|NA|TRBD2|TRBV7-8
CASSSLILAGEHEQYF
TGTGCCAGCAGCTCCTTGATTCTAGCGGGAGAACACGAGCAGTACTTC
>TRBJ2-5|NA|NA|TRBV28
CASSPGTPDFGATQYF
TGTGCCAGCAGTCCCGGGACACCCGACTTCGGGGCGACCCAGTACTTC